Shown below are 17 T cell receptor beta chains from a single sample sequenced in a study of blood T cell repertoires in COVID-19. Clones were read by immunoSEQ multiplex PCR, and TCRdb kept only the in-frame ones, dropping some. The sample carries fewer than 250,000 clones, 80% to 90% recorded once. Material: peripheral blood. These TCRs come from an older woman with acute or convalescent COVID-19.

CDR3 protein: CASSPGTGHRSYGYTF. Written as DNA, the CDR3 is TGTGCCAGCAGTCCCGGGACAGGACACAGGAGCTATGGCTACACCTTC. The chain has TRBV6-2 or TRBV6-3 and TRBJ1-2, with 8 positions matching TRBD1. The CDR3 is 16 amino acids. V lost 5 bases to trimming and J lost 4 bases; unmatched junction nucleotides: 12. Germline CDR1 reads MNHEY; CDR2 reads SVGEGT.

The V call is TRBV3-1 (or the pseudogene TRBV3-2), the J call TRBJ1-1; D is unclear. Germline V CDR1 and CDR2: LGHDT, YNNKEL (reference sequence). Trimming took 6 bases from V and 14 from J, leaving 16 bases between them. CDR3 size: 11 residues. The CDR3 is CASSHRGGSFF. CDR3 DNA: TGTGCCAGCAGTCACCGAGGAGGGTCGTTCTTT.

The V and J genes are TRBV28 and TRBJ1-6, with 9 bases identical to TRBD1. Trimming cost V 3 bases and J 14 bases; bases outside gene matches: 11. The germline CDR1 and CDR2 sequences are MDHEN and SYDVKM. There are 15 residues in the CDR3. The CDR3 coding sequence is TGTGCCAGCAGTTTGGCAACAGGGGGCTACGCGGCCCTCCACTTT. Encoded protein: CASSLATGGYAALHF.

This chain joins TRBV29-1 and TRBJ2-5; a weak D match, TRBD2 (7 bases). The V end lost 3 bases, the J end lost 5 bases, and 13 bases lay between the germline ends. There are 13 residues in the CDR3. From germline, CDR1 is SQVTM and CDR2 ANQGSEA. CDR3 amino acids: CSVEGGGTETQYF. The CDR3, as DNA: TGCAGCGTTGAGGGAGGGGGGACGGAGACCCAGTACTTC.

This clone has only one observation. The chain is built from TRBV10-3 and TRBJ2-7; perhaps TRBD2 as D (5 bases). V lost 0 bases and J 5 bases, leaving 8 bases between the germline ends. The CDR3 loop spans 13 amino acids. The germline V gene encodes CDR1 ENHRY and CDR2 SYGVKD. The CDR3, as DNA: TGTGCCATCAGTGAGTCACGAGCGGACGAGCAGTACTTC. Translation gives CAISESRADEQYF.

This sequence joins TRBV4-3 and TRBJ1-4, with 8 bases identical to TRBD1. V lost 0 bases, J lost 1 base, and 4 bases stayed unmatched. Germline CDR1 LGHNA, CDR2 YSLEER. This CDR3 comprises 17 residues. The CDR3 DNA reads as TGCGCCAGCAGCCAAGAGACAGGGGTGAGAACTAATGAAAAACTGTTTTTT. Amino acids: CASSQETGVRTNEKLFF.

This chain uses TRBV5-1 with TRBJ1-1; 7 bases map to TRBD1. V shed 3 bases and J 2 bases; nucleotides not matched to a gene: 7. Germline CDR1 reads SGHRS; CDR2 reads YFSETQ. The CDR3 sequence is 15 residues long. This CDR3 reads CASSSTGEPNTEAFF. CDR3 in DNA: TGCGCCAGCAGCTCTACAGGGGAGCCAAACACTGAAGCTTTCTTT.

This chain joins TRBV7-9 and TRBJ2-2; 7 nucleotides line up with TRBD1. Trimming at V came to 6 bases and at J to 5 bases, leaving 6 bases not matched to a gene. Germline V gene lookup returns CDR1 SEHNR and CDR2 FQNEAQ (reference sequence). The CDR3 contains 14 residues. The CDR3: CASSRDSLTGELFF. The DNA for the CDR3 is TGTGCCAGCAGTCGGGACAGCCTAACCGGGGAGCTGTTTTTT.

The chain joins TRBV4-1 to TRBJ2-6; TRBD1 might be the D (6 bases). The CDR3 spans 16 residues. The germline V gene encodes CDR1 MGHRA and CDR2 YSYEKL. Trimming stripped 0 bases from V and 4 bases from J, with 10 bases between. The CDR3 reads CASSQDHRVGANVLTF. CDR3 coding DNA: TGCGCCAGCAGCCAAGATCACAGGGTCGGGGCCAACGTCCTGACTTTC.

The chain links TRBV19 to TRBJ2-7, with TRBD1 matching 9 bases. CDR1 and CDR2 (germline): LNHDA, SQIVND (reference sequence). The CDR3 consists of 15 residues. The V segment lost 6 bases and the J segment 0 bases; nucleotides outside the gene matches: 6. The CDR3 region has the DNA TGTGCCAGTAGCGACAGGGGGTCGAGCTCCTACGAGCAGTACTTC. It yields the protein CASSDRGSSSYEQYF.

This clone was picked up a small number of times. V gene TRBV6-6 combines with J gene TRBJ1-3, with TRBD1 matching over 8 bases. CDR3 length: 16 residues. Per germline, CDR1 MNHNY and CDR2 SVGAGI (reference sequence). V was pared by 8 bases and J by 0 bases, with 9 bases of the junction left unmatched. As DNA, the CDR3 is TGTGCCAGCCTGGACAGGGCCCAATACTCTGGAAACACCATATATTTT. As protein: CASLDRAQYSGNTIYF.

For the CDR3, the DNA is TGCGCCAGCAGTGAGTCTGGTGGGACAGCTAACTATGGCTACACCTTC. This sequence encodes CASSESGGTANYGYTF. The rearrangement joins TRBV10-2 to TRBJ1-2, with TRBD1 matching 7 bases. Germline V gene sequence: CDR1 WSHSY, CDR2 SAAADI. The CDR3 has 16 amino acids. Trimming at V came to 0 bases and at J to 0 bases, leaving 4 bases not matched to a gene.

The gene calls are TRBV2 and TRBJ1-1; D is unclear. CDR1 and CDR2 (germline): SNHLY, FYNNEI. This CDR3 is built from 13 residues. With 6 bases removed from V and 0 bases from J, the gap between germline ends came to 8 bases. The CDR3 protein is CASRAVVNTEAFF. The CDR3 region has the DNA TGTGCCAGCAGAGCCGTTGTGAACACTGAAGCTTTCTTT.

This chain links TRBV7-9 with TRBJ2-5; TRBD1 matches at 7 bases. The germline CDR1 and CDR2 sequences are SEHNR and FQNEAQ (reference sequence). Trimming removed 5 bases from V and 6 bases from J; junction bases left unmatched: 15. This CDR3 is built from 16 residues. CDR3 sequence reads: CASSPDPGRGIQTQYF. CDR3 coding DNA: TGTGCCAGCAGCCCCGACCCCGGCAGGGGGATACAGACCCAGTACTTC.

The chain combines TRBV10-2 with TRBJ2-1, with 7 bases identical to TRBD2. The V gene's germline CDR1 is WSHSY and CDR2 SAAADI. Trimming at V came to 3 bases and at J to 7 bases, leaving 12 bases not matched to a gene. The CDR3 sequence is 16 residues long. The DNA for the CDR3 is TGCGCCAGCAGTGATATTGGCCTAGCGGTAAAAAATGAGCAGTTCTTC. Its translation: CASSDIGLAVKNEQFF.

This chain connects TRBV24-1 to TRBJ1-5; no clear D. V gave up 7 bases and J gave up 2 bases, with 14 bases separating them. CDR1 KGHDR and CDR2 SFDVKD come from the germline V gene. This CDR3 is 15 amino acids long. CDR3 DNA: TGTGCCACCAGCGGTGCAGGTAATGGCAATCAGCCCCAGCATTTT. It yields the protein CATSGAGNGNQPQHF.

This clone was observed once. The chain is built from TRBV9 and TRBJ2-7, with TRBD2 identical over 12 bases. Looked up from germline, CDR1 is SGDLS and CDR2 is YYNGEE. With V trimmed by 4 bases and J by 6 bases, 8 bases remained unmatched. This CDR3 has 15 amino acids. The CDR3 DNA is TGTGCCAGCAGCCGGACTAGCGGGGACTTAGGCGAGCAGTACTTC. Its translation: CASSRTSGDLGEQYF.